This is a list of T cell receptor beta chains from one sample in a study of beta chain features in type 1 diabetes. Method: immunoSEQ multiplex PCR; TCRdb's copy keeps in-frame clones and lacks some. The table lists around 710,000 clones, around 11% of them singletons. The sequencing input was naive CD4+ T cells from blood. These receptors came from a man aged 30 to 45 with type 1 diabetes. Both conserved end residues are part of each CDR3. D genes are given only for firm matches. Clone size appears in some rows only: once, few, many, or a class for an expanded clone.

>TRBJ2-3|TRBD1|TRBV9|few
TGTGCCAGCAGCGTTGACAGGGGGCGCGCAGATACGCAGTATTTT
CASSVDRGRADTQYF
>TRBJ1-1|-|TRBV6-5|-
TGTGCCAGCAGCCAGCGACACATGAACACTGAAGCTTTCTTT
CASSQRHMNTEAFF
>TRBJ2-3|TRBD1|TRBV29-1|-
TGCAGCGCCAAAATGACAGGGGTTGGAGATACGCAGTATTTT
CSAKMTGVGDTQYF
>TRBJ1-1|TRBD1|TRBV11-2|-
TGTGCCAGCAGCTTCATAACAGGGGGCAGGACTGAAGCTTTCTTT
CASSFITGGRTEAFF
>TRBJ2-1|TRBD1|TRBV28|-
TGTGCCAGCAGGCTAATTGACGGGACAGGCAATGAGCAGTTCTTC
CASRLIDGTGNEQFF
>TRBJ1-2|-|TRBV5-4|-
TGTGCCAGCAGCCGAACGCAGGGGAGACCTAACTATGGCTACACCTTC
CASSRTQGRPNYGYTF
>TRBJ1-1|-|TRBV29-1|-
TGCAGCGTTCACCAGAACACTGAAGCTTTCTTT
CSVHQNTEAFF
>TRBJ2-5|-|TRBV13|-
TGTGCCAGCAGCTCGCCCCCACTGCAAGAGACCCAGTACTTC
CASSSPPLQETQYF
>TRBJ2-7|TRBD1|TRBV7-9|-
TGTGCCAGCAGCACAAGGACAGGACAAAAAGAGAACGAGCAGTACTTC
CASSTRTGQKENEQYF
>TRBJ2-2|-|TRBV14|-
TGTGCCAGCAGCCAACATGGGCCCAGAAACACCGGGGAGCTGTTTTTT
CASSQHGPRNTGELFF
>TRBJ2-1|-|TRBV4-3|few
TGCGCCAGCAGCCAAGTGAACGACAATGAGCAGTTCTTC
CASSQVNDNEQFF
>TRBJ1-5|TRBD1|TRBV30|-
TGTGCCTGGAGTTCAGGGGGCGATCAGCCCCAGCATTTT
CAWSSGGDQPQHF
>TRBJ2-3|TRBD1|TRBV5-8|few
TGTGCCAGCACCTCGGAGACAGGGACAGATACGCAGTATTTT
CASTSETGTDTQYF
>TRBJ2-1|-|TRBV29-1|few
TGCAGCGTTGCCGGAACCTACAATGAGCAGTTCTTC
CSVAGTYNEQFF
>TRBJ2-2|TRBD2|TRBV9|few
TGTGCCAGCAGCGGCGGACTAGCGGGGGTTTTGAACACCGGGGAGCTGTTTTTT
CASSGGLAGVLNTGELFF
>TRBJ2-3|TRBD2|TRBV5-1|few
TGCGCCAGCAGTACTGGGGCTAGCGGGGGCACAGATACGCAGTATTTT
CASSTGASGGTDTQYF
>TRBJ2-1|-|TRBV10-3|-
TGTGCCATCGCGGGATTCTCAAGCTCCTACAATGAGCAGTTCTTC
CAIAGFSSSYNEQFF
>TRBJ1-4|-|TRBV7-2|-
TGTGCCAGCAGCTTAGCTGGGGAAGGAGAAAAACTGTTTTTT
CASSLAGEGEKLFF
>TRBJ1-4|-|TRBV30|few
TGTGCCTGGAACCGCGGGGGGGCAACTAATGAAAAACTGTTTTTT
CAWNRGGATNEKLFF
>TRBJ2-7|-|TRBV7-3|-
TGTGCCAGCAGCCCGCGAGGGGGTTCCTACGAGCAGTACTTC
CASSPRGGSYEQYF
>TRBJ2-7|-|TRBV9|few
TGTGCCAGCAGCGTAGGCGGTAGCCTCGGTTACGAGCAGTACTTC
CASSVGGSLGYEQYF
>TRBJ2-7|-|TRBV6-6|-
TGTGCCAGCAGTTACTCGAACCAATTCTCCTACGAGCAGTACTTC
CASSYSNQFSYEQYF
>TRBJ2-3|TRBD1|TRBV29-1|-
TGCAGCGTTGATAGGGACAGGGTCACAGATACGCAGTATTTT
CSVDRDRVTDTQYF
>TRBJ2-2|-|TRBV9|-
TGTGCCAGCAGCGTTGGTAGTATAGACACCGGGGAGCTGTTTTTT
CASSVGSIDTGELFF
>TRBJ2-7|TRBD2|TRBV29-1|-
TGCAGCGCCCGGGGGCTAGCGGGCTACGAGCAGTACTTC
CSARGLAGYEQYF
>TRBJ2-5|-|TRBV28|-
TGTGCCAGCAGTTCCGCCATTGAAGAGACCCAGTACTTC
CASSSAIEETQYF
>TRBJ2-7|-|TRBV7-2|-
TGTGCCACCACCCAGACAGGACAGAGCCACTACGAGCAGTACTTC
CATTQTGQSHYEQYF
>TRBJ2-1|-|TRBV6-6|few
TGTGCCAGCAGCCCCCAACAGGCGGTATACAATGAGCAGTTCTTC
CASSPQQAVYNEQFF
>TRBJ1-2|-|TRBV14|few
TGTGCCAGCAGCCTCGGGAGCACCGGCTACACCTTC
CASSLGSTGYTF
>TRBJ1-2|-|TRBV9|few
TGTGCCAGCAGCGTTCAGGGAGATAACTATGGCTACACCTTC
CASSVQGDNYGYTF
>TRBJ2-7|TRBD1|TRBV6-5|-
TGTGCCAGCAGTCCAGGGACAGGGCAAAACTACGAGCAGTACTTC
CASSPGTGQNYEQYF
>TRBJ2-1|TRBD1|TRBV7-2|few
TGTGCCAGCAGACGACAGGGGCCTGAGCAGTTCTTC
CASRRQGPEQFF
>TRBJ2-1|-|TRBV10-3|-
TGTGCCATCAGTGATACTGAGGGGGGTCGGGAGCAGTTCTTC
CAISDTEGGREQFF
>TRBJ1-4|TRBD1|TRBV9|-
TGTGCCAGCAGCCCGATGACAGGGTACGATGAAAAACTGTTTTTT
CASSPMTGYDEKLFF
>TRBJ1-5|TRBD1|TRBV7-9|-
TGTGCCAGCAGCTTAGACAGGGGCCCTAATCAGCCCCAGCATTTT
CASSLDRGPNQPQHF
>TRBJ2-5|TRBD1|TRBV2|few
TGTGCCAGCAGCGGGGACAGGGGAGAGACCCAGTACTTC
CASSGDRGETQYF
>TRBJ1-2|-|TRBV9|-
TGTGCCAGCAGCGTAGGTCAGGGGCTCTATGGCTACACCTTC
CASSVGQGLYGYTF
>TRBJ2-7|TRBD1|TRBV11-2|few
TGTGCCAGCAGCCGTCAGGGGGCTGGAGCCTACGAGCAGTACTTC
CASSRQGAGAYEQYF
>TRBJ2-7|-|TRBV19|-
TGTGCCAGTAGTATATCGACCGGGTCCCACTACGAGCAGTACTTC
CASSISTGSHYEQYF
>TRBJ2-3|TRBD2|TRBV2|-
TGTGCCTCATGGGGTAGCGGGGCCCGGGATACGCAGTATTTT
CASWGSGARDTQYF
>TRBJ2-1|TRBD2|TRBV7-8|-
TGTGCCAGCAGCGCAGAGGGGACTAGCGGGGTGGTTGAGCAGTTCTTC
CASSAEGTSGVVEQFF
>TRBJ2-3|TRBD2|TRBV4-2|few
TGTGCCAGCAGCCCCGCTAGCGGATTACCAGATACGCAGTATTTT
CASSPASGLPDTQYF
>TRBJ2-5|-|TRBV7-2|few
TGTGCCAGCAGCCCCTCGGAGACCCAGTACTTC
CASSPSETQYF
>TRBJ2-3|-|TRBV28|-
TGTGCCAGCAGTCCCGCAGGGTTTGGCACAGATACGCAGTATTTT
CASSPAGFGTDTQYF
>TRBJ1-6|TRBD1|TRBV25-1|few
TGTGCCAGCAGTGAGGGGACAGCTTATAATTCACCCCTCCACTTT
CASSEGTAYNSPLHF